The 5 T cell receptor beta chains in this list originate from one sample, sequenced in a study of shared clonotypes between healthy human individuals. Selected positively for CCR7 and CD45RO-negative, naive CD8 cells excluded terminally differentiated effector memory CD45RA+ cells. TCRdb's table, derived via immunoSEQ multiplex PCR, lists solely in-frame clones and lacks some. Among 1.5 million to 2.5 million clones, approximately 94% were seen once, and the ten largest hold 1.2%. Sample: naive CD8+ T cells sorted from blood. All receptors come from a man aged 18 to 35 in good health.

The rearrangement joins TRBV27 to TRBJ1-1, with 7 nucleotides matching TRBD1. The CDR3 has 16 amino acids. Trimming cost V 6 bases and J 4 bases; bases outside gene matches: 14. Germline V gene sequence: CDR1 MNHEY, CDR2 SMNVEV (reference sequence). The DNA of the CDR3 is TGTGCCAGCAGCCCGACAGGGTCTGTTTTAGGCACTGAAGCTTTCTTT. Translated: CASSPTGSVLGTEAFF.

This clone was detected only once. The chain carries TRBV2 and TRBJ2-7, with 9 nucleotides matching TRBD1. The CDR3 contains 14 residues. Germline V gene sequence: CDR1 SNHLY, CDR2 FYNNEI. V lost 10 bases and J lost 4; bases outside the gene matches: 11. Written as DNA, the CDR3 is TGTGCCACCCTATACAGGACAGGGGAGTACGAGCAGTACTTC. It is translated as CATLYRTGEYEQYF.

CDR3 residues: CASSRVAPTDTQYF. The CDR3 coding sequence is TGTGCCAGCAGTCGGGTGGCCCCCACAGATACGCAGTATTTT. The chain uses TRBV2 and TRBJ2-3; D is unclear. The CDR3 totals 14 residues. Germline-derived CDR1 and CDR2 are SNHLY and FYNNEI. Trimming shortened V by 5 bases and J by 2 bases, and 11 bases separated the two germline ends. Supplemented by reference TRBV2 and TRBJ2-3, the full variable domain reads EPEVTQTPSHQVTQMGQEVILRCVPISNHLYFYWYRQILGQKVEFLVSFYNNEISEKSEIFDDQFSVERPDGSNFTLKIRSTKLEDSAMYFCASSRVAPTDTQYFGPGTRLTVL.

The chain employs TRBV6-4 and TRBJ2-2; TRBD1 matches 8 bases. Germline CDR1 MRHNA, CDR2 SNTAGT. The ends lost 8 bases at V and 0 bases at J; junction bases unmatched: 2. This CDR3 has 14 residues. The DNA for the CDR3 is TGTGCCAGCGGACAGGGCCCGAACACCGGGGAGCTGTTTTTT. Translating gives CASGQGPNTGELFF.

The V gene is TRBV4-3, the J gene TRBJ2-1, with D possibly TRBD2 on 8 matching bases. Between the trimmed V and J ends, which lost 8 bases and 1 base, there was a span of 18 bases. The germline gives CDR1 LGHNA, CDR2 YSLEER. The CDR3 is 16 residues long. CDR3 DNA sequence: TGCGCCAGCCAGGGGGAACTAGCGGAATCCTACAATGAGCAGTTCTTC. This translates into CASQGELAESYNEQFF.